The present T cell receptor (beta chain) was sequenced within a study of T cell responses to AZD1222 COVID-19 vaccine listed by TCRdb under 2021. Concerning the study at large: Because spike-specific TCR depth and breadth did not differ between the two schedules, AZD1222 recipients who got a second dose at roughly 4 weeks were pooled with those who got a second dose at roughly 12 weeks. TCR sequencing was performed for 230 to 250 trial participants, of whom 207 were given two doses of AZD1222 and about 25 were given two doses of MenACWY control vaccine. Trial participants were enrolled by age into subgroups of 18-55, 56-69 and 70-plus years, and 148, 28 and 57 TCR-sequenced participants, respectively, were included in these subgroups.

Points the paper makes about the study in general: Reportedly, close to half of the unique spike-specific TCRs recognized epitopes lying outside the regions that are mutated in the B.1.351 and B.1.1.7 variants. The whole spike protein was spanned by vaccine-associated CD4 TCRs, and dominant responses were seen in regions 160-218 and 743-854. After two AZD1222 doses, both the breadth and the depth of spike-specific TCRs were significantly higher than at day 0 and than in MenACWY recipients. Participants were mostly white British and included more females than males, and it was suggested by the authors that clonal diversity may have been underestimated. In the small 56-69-year group, the increase in depth fell short of significance, most likely because of low power. Because no day 14 peak-response samples were available, repertoires were characterized only after the peak T cell response. Conclusions about previously exposed vaccinees were limited because only six AZD1222 recipients were SARS-CoV-2 seropositive at baseline.

About this clone: Its antigen remains unidentified. The input lacks base qualities; no much larger clone sits a single base away.

CDR1 MNHEY and CDR2 SMNVEV are derived from the germline V gene (reference sequence). V is pared back by 0 bases and J by 5 bases, with 8 bases lying between the germline termini. Including the terminal cysteine and phenylalanine, the CDR3 comprises 15 residues. The kept DNA is CDR3 alone, 45 bases in frame from the first base. The CDR3 regions of human TCRbeta chains were analyzed by immunosequencing. The paper's processing steps were these. Repertoire TCRs were matched against a reference library of SARS-CoV-2-specific TCRs generated with the MIRA antigen-specificity platform. Breadth meant the fraction of unique TCRs that were SARS-CoV-2-associated, whereas depth meant the fraction of total T cells that were SARS-CoV-2-associated. Using the MIRA data, each spike-specific TCR was mapped to the spike region that the TCR reacts to and placed in a CD4 or CD8 class. Log10-transformed breadth and depth values were compared by one-way ANOVA with Sidak's multiple comparisons tests. TCRdb mirrors the immuneACCESS table, restricted to in-frame sequences. Some clones are absent from its copies; in checked studies, under half trace to an unresolved V gene, and the reason for the others is unknown. The V and J calls and clone size are taken from that table; D and trimming were inferred from the DNA. Within this sample are about 160,000 clones, with about nine tenths of them counted one time only. 1.9% of the sample rests with the top ten.

The label giving this sample's time point can be read as: baseline before first vaccination. Samples from vaccinated people were obtained from the UK trials COV001 and COV002, which included a single-blind randomized controlled phase 2/3 trial of AZD1222 (ChAdOx1 nCoV-19) in healthy adults. For TCRbeta chain sequencing, PBMC samples were collected from trial participants at day 0 and at day 28 after the second dose. Material: peripheral blood, obtained on day 0 of AZD1222 vaccination. The sequence is built from TRBV27 and TRBJ1-6; the D segment cannot be called with confidence. This clonotype was obtained from an adult in good health. The sequenced DNA: TGTGCCAGCAGTTTATCGGCACAACATAATTCACCCCTCCACTTT. This codes for CASSLSAQHNSPLHF.